This T cell receptor beta chain came from a study of blood T cell repertoires in COVID-19. Turning to the study itself: In each case, the material was cDNA or gDNA derived from T cells, B-cell-depleted T cells, or PBMCs.

This CDR3 contains 13 residues. Trimming left V 3 bases short and J 3 bases short, with 9 bases between. Original methodology: For nucleated cells, counts were estimated from reference gene primer amplification. Clones were read by immunoSEQ multiplex PCR, and TCRdb kept only the in-frame ones, dropping some. D and trimming were read from the DNA, whereas the V and J calls and clone size are those reported in that table. The sample consists of 190,000 or so clones, around 78% of them appearing once. The clonotype originates from a woman of 80 years or more with active or convalescent COVID-19. The source material was peripheral blood. V and J are TRBV12-3 or TRBV12-4 and TRBJ2-7; D is possibly TRBD1 (5 bases). CDR3 in amino acids: CASSFRGSYEQYF. CDR3 coding DNA: TGTGCCAGCAGTTTTAGGGGTAGCTACGAGCAGTACTTC.